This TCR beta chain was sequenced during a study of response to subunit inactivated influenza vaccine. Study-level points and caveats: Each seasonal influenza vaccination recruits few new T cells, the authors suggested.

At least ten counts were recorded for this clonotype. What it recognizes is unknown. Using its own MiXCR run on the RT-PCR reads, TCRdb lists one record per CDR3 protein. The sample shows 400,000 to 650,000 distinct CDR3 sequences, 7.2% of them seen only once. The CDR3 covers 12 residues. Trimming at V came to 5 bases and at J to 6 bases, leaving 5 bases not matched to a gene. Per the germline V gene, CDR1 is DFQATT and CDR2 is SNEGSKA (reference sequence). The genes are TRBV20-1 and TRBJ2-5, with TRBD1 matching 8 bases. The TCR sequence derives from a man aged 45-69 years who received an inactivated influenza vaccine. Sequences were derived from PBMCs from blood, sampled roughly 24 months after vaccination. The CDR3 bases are TGCAGTGCTCACAGGGGGAGTAAGACCCAGTACTTC. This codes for CSAHRGSKTQYF.